A single sample gave rise to the 10 T cell receptor beta chains below, sequenced in a study of T cell responses to AZD1222 COVID-19 vaccine. This table comes from immunoSEQ multiplex PCR, and its TCRdb copy is limited to in-frame clones, with some not included. The sample yields 150,000 to 200,000 clones, around 89% seen once. The sample in question was peripheral blood, obtained 28 days after the second AZD1222 dose. Receptors were obtained from an adult who received the AZD1222 COVID-19 vaccine.

The V call is TRBV5-6, the J call TRBJ1-3; D uncertain. CDR3 length equals 16 residues. Germline V lookup: CDR1 SGHDT, CDR2 YYEEEE. With 0 bases removed from V and 0 bases from J, the gap between germline ends came to 10 bases. Written as DNA, the CDR3 is TGTGCCAGCAGCTTGGGAGGAGGACTCTCTGGAAACACCATATATTTT. Translated, it gives CASSLGGGLSGNTIYF.

The gene calls are TRBV6-6 and TRBJ1-5; unclear D gene. The CDR3 covers 13 residues. Between the trimmed V and J ends, which lost 6 bases and 6 bases, there was a span of 12 bases. Per germline, CDR1 MNHNY and CDR2 SVGAGI (reference sequence). This CDR3 is CASSVDPAQPQHF. DNA of the CDR3: TGTGCCAGCAGCGTAGACCCCGCTCAGCCCCAGCATTTT.

This chain uses TRBV7-9 with TRBJ2-2; unclear D gene. CDR1 and CDR2 from the germline V gene are SEHNR and FQNEAQ (reference sequence). The CDR3 sequence is 14 residues long. V lost 4 bases to trimming and J lost 1 base, with 7 bases between them. DNA for the CDR3: TGTGCCAGCAGCTACTGGGGGAACACCGGGGAGCTGTTTTTT. This sequence encodes CASSYWGNTGELFF.

The V and J genes are TRBV5-1 and TRBJ1-4; D remains ambiguous. The germline V gene encodes CDR1 SGHRS and CDR2 YFSETQ. Trimming stripped 6 bases from V and 0 bases from J, with 12 bases between. The CDR3 is 15 amino acids. CDR3 coding DNA: TGCGCCAGCACCCGTGCCGGCGCAACTAATGAAAAACTGTTTTTT. Translating gives CASTRAGATNEKLFF.

This chain uses TRBV7-9 with TRBJ2-1; no reliable D call. This CDR3 region has 11 residues. Germline CDR1 reads SEHNR; CDR2 reads FQNEAQ (reference sequence). The ends were cut back, 2 bases at V and 10 bases at J, with 6 bases in the middle. CDR3 sequence (DNA): TGTGCCAGCAGCTTAAGTCCCGAGCAGTTCTTC. It encodes CASSLSPEQFF.

This chain joins TRBV14 and TRBJ2-7; 8 nucleotides match TRBD1. Trimming at V came to 4 bases and at J to 7 bases, leaving 12 bases not matched to a gene. Per the germline V gene, CDR1 is SGHDN and CDR2 is FVKESK. The CDR3 contains 15 residues. DNA of the CDR3: TGTGCCAGCAGCCCCGGACAGGGCTGGGGTAGGGAGCAGTACTTC. It encodes CASSPGQGWGREQYF.

CDR3 amino acids: CASSMAGGGTDTQYF. CDR3 nucleotides: TGTGCCAGTAGTATGGCGGGAGGGGGCACAGATACGCAGTATTTT. The gene calls are TRBV19 and TRBJ2-3, with 9 positions matching TRBD2. The CDR3 is 15 amino acids. Per germline, CDR1 LNHDA and CDR2 SQIVND (reference sequence). The J segment lost 1 base and the V segment lost 3 bases, leaving 2 bases of the junction unmatched.

The V call is TRBV4-3, the J call TRBJ2-7; 7 positions agree with TRBD2. Looked up from germline, CDR1 is LGHNA and CDR2 is YSLEER. Losses at the gene ends were 1 base for V and 2 bases for J; bases not matched to a gene: 5. This CDR3 comprises 15 residues. The CDR3 sequence: CASSQALAATYEQYF. CDR3 DNA: TGCGCCAGCAGCCAAGCCCTAGCGGCGACCTACGAGCAGTACTTC.

This clone was seen only once. This rearrangement joins TRBV11-2 to TRBJ1-2; D perhaps matches TRBD1 (6 bases). The germline V and J ends were trimmed by 6 bases and 4 bases, with 15 bases remaining between them. Germline V gives CDR1 SGHAT, CDR2 FQNNGV. The CDR3 spans 14 residues. The CDR3 DNA reads TGTGCCAGCAGGGTTTCAGGGGACCTCTATGGCTACACCTTC. It encodes CASRVSGDLYGYTF.

The chain is built from TRBV5-1 and TRBJ1-3; D gene ambiguous. The germline CDR1 and CDR2 sequences are SGHRS and YFSETQ. Trimming pared 0 bases from V and 11 bases from J, leaving 15 bases between. This CDR3 contains 14 residues. As DNA, the CDR3 is TGCGCCAGCAGCTTGGCCAACATGGGATCCGCCATATATTTT. It specifies CASSLANMGSAIYF.